Listed below are T cell receptor beta chains from one sample, sequenced in a study of cytomegalovirus exposure and HLA in healthy donors. Sequenced by immunoSEQ multiplex PCR; TCRdb stores in-frame clones only, minus some. In the table there are fewer than 250,000 clones, approximately 86% of which are singletons. Sequences were obtained from PBMCs. These receptor sequences come from a woman younger than 30 in good health and CMV-seronegative. Each CDR3 is given without its conserved first and last residue. The listing skips clone size in some rows; elsewhere it reads once, few, many or a size class.

.	TRBV5-8	ASSLGSGKYNEQF
.	TRBV27	ASKLTSVQETQY
.	TRBV19	ASQGLRNTIY
once	TRBV28	ASSPTGPGNQPQH
.	TRBV7-6	ASSQYQETQY
.	TRBV4-1	ASSQPRDRGEKLF
.	TRBV9	ASSVVQGNTQY
.	TRBV15	ATSRGQGRDEQY
.	TRBV19	ASSIPGQGAPNYGYT
few	TRBV12-5	ASGLPRTDYEQY
.	TRBV6-1	ASREMTGAVNSPLH
.	TRBV7-9	SSSVLGQGNSHGYT
.	TRBV28	ASSFRGINEQF
.	TRBV11-3	ASSLDGTGEHGYT
.	TRBV9	ASSVGTGGDEQY
.	TRBV6-5	ATWDGDRKSVGQF
.	TRBV7-9	ASSLTGTNYGYT
.	TRBV7-9	ASSPSGIKPYEQY